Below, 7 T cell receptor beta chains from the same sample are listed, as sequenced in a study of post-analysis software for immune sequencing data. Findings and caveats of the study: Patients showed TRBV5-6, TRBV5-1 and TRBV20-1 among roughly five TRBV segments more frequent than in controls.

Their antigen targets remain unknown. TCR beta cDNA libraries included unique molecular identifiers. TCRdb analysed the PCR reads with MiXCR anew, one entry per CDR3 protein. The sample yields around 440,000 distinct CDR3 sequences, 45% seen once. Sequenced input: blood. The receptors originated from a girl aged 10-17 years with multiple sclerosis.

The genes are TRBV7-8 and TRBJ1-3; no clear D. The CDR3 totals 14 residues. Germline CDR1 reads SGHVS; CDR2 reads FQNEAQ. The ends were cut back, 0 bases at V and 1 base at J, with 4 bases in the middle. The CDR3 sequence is CASSLARSGNTIYF. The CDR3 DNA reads TGTGCCAGCAGCTTAGCGCGGTCTGGAAACACCATATATTTT.

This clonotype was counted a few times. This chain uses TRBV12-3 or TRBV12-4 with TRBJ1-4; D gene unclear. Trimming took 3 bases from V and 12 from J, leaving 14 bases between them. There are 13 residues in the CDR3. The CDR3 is CASSLALQKELFF. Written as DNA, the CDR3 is TGTGCCAGCAGTTTGGCCCTCCAGAAGGAACTGTTTTTT.

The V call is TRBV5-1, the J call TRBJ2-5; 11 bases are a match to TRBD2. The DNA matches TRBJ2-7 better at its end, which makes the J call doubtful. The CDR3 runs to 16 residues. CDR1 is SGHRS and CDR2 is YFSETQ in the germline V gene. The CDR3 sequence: CASSLEGGTSGYEQYF. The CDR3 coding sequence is TGCGCCAGCAGCTTGGAAGGCGGGACTAGCGGCTACGAGCAGTACTTC.

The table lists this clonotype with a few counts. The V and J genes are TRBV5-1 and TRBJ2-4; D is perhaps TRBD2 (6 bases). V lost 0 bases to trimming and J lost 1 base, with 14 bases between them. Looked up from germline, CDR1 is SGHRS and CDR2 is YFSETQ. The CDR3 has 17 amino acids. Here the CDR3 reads CASSLAGGLAAKNIQYF. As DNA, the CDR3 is TGCGCCAGCAGCTTGGCCGGAGGGCTGGCGGCCAAAAACATTCAGTACTTC.

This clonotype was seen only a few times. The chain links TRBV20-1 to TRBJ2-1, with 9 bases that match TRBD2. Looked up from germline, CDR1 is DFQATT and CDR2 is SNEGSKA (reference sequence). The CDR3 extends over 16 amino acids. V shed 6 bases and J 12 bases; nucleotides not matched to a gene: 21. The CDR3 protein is CSAQEGSGSVTDGQFF. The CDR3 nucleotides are TGCAGTGCCCAGGAGGGTAGCGGGAGTGTAACGGATGGGCAGTTCTTC.

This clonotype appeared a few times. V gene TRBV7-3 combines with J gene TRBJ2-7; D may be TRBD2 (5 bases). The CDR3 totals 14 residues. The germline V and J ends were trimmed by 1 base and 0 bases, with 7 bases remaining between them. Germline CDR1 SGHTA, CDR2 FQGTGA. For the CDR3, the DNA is TGTGCCAGCAGCTTAATGGACTCCTCCTACGAGCAGTACTTC. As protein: CASSLMDSSYEQYF.

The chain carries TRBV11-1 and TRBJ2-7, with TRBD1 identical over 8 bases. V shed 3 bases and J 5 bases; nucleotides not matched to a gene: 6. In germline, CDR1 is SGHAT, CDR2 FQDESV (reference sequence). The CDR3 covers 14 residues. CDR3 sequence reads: CASSFGQGSDEQYF. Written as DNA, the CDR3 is TGTGCCAGCAGCTTTGGACAGGGTTCGGACGAGCAGTACTTC.